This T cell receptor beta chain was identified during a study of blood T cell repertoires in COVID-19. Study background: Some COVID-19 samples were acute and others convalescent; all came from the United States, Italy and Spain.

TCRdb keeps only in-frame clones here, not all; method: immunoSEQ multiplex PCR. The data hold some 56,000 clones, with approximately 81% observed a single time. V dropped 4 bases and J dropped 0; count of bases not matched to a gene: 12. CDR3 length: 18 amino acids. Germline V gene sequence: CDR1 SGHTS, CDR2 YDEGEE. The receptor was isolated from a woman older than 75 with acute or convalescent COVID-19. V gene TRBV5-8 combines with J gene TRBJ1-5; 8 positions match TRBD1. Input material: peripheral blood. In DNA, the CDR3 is TGTGCCAGCAGCCCACAGGGGACAGGTTCTTATAGCAATCAGCCCCAGCATTTT. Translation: CASSPQGTGSYSNQPQHF.